Listed below are T cell receptor beta chains from one sample, sequenced in a study of blood T cell repertoires in COVID-19. Method: immunoSEQ multiplex PCR; TCRdb's copy keeps in-frame clones and lacks some. The sample has about 73,000 clones, over 80% seen once. Sample: peripheral blood. These receptor sequences come from an elderly man with active or convalescent COVID-19. Both conserved end residues are part of each CDR3. A D gene is named only where the DNA matches it firmly. Expanded clones are given a class, and other clones once, few, many or no size at all.

>-|TRBJ1-2|-|TRBV5-5
CASSLGQYYGYTF
TGTGCCAGCAGCTTGGGACAATACTATGGCTACACCTTC
>TRBD2|TRBJ2-1|-|TRBV7-9
CASSLAPLAGVNEQFF
TGTGCCAGCAGCTTAGCCCCCCTAGCGGGAGTGAATGAGCAGTTCTTC
>-|TRBJ2-7|-|TRBV29-1
CSAGGLGEQYF
TGCAGCGCTGGGGGCCTCGGGGAGCAGTACTTC
>TRBD1|TRBJ2-7|-|TRBV4-1
CASSQDGLRDREYEQYF
TGCGCCAGCAGCCAAGATGGTCTCCGGGACAGGGAGTACGAGCAGTACTTC
>-|TRBJ2-7|-|TRBV29-1
CSVGGSFGEQYF
TGCAGCGTTGGAGGGAGTTTCGGCGAGCAGTACTTC
>TRBD1|TRBJ1-2|-|TRBV3-1/TRBV3-2
CASSRQGNYGYTF
TGTGCCAGCAGCCGACAGGGGAACTATGGCTACACCTTC
>-|TRBJ2-2|-|TRBV7-2
CASSLFASTGELFF
TGTGCCAGCAGCTTATTTGCGAGCACCGGGGAGCTGTTTTTT
>-|TRBJ2-3|few|TRBV14
CASSQDRYTTDTQYF
TGTGCCAGCAGCCAAGATCGTTACACCACAGATACGCAGTATTTT
>-|TRBJ2-1|-|TRBV15
CATSRDGRDKTNEQFF
TGTGCCACCAGCAGAGACGGAAGGGACAAAACCAATGAGCAGTTCTTC
>TRBD1|TRBJ2-7|-|TRBV27
CASSNLQGAGEQYF
TGTGCCAGCAGTAACCTCCAGGGGGCTGGCGAGCAGTACTTC
>TRBD2|TRBJ2-7|-|TRBV19
CASSRLAGGYEQYF
TGTGCCAGTAGTCGGTTAGCGGGAGGGTACGAGCAGTACTTC
>-|TRBJ1-1|-|TRBV2
CASSELPGQSEAFF
TGTGCCAGCAGTGAATTACCGGGACAATCTGAAGCTTTCTTT
>TRBD2|TRBJ2-1|-|TRBV6-6
CASSYPSGGALPEQFF
TGTGCCAGCAGTTACCCTAGCGGGGGGGCCCTACCTGAGCAGTTCTTC
>-|TRBJ2-7|-|TRBV9
CASSPTGQPYEQYF
TGTGCCAGCAGTCCCACTGGGCAGCCCTACGAGCAGTACTTC
>TRBD2|TRBJ2-7|once|TRBV30
CASQTSSTEQYF
TGTGCCTCCCAGACTAGCTCTACCGAGCAGTACTTC
>-|TRBJ2-6|-|TRBV7-9
CASSTPSRSPSGANVLTF
TGTGCCAGCAGCACCCCCTCTCGGTCCCCCTCTGGGGCCAACGTCCTGACTTTC
>-|TRBJ2-1|-|TRBV12-3/TRBV12-4
CASSFEGNEQFF
TGTGCCAGCAGTTTTGAGGGCAATGAGCAGTTCTTC
>-|TRBJ1-1|-|TRBV5-1
CASSIGTQNTEAFF
TGCGCCAGCAGCATCGGGACACAGAACACTGAAGCTTTCTTT
>-|TRBJ2-5|-|TRBV7-9
CASSLVAGAQETQYF
TGTGCCAGCAGCTTAGTGGCGGGGGCGCAAGAGACCCAGTACTTC
>-|TRBJ1-1|-|TRBV7-9
CASSLGGAAEAFF
TGTGCCAGCAGCCTCGGGGGGGCGGCAGAAGCTTTCTTT
>TRBD2|TRBJ2-3|-|TRBV11-2
CASSLVAGGLYTQYF
TGTGCCAGCAGCTTAGTAGCGGGGGGGCTATATACGCAGTATTTT
>TRBD1|TRBJ1-4|-|TRBV6-4
CASKDRGSEKLFF
TGTGCCAGCAAGGACAGGGGGAGTGAAAAACTGTTTTTT
>TRBD1|TRBJ2-5|-|TRBV5-1
CASSSQGAWETQYF
TGCGCCAGCAGCTCTCAGGGGGCCTGGGAGACCCAGTACTTC
>TRBD2|TRBJ2-1|-|TRBV24-1
CATSGTSSGAYEQFF
TGTGCCACCAGTGGAACGAGTAGCGGGGCCTATGAGCAGTTCTTC